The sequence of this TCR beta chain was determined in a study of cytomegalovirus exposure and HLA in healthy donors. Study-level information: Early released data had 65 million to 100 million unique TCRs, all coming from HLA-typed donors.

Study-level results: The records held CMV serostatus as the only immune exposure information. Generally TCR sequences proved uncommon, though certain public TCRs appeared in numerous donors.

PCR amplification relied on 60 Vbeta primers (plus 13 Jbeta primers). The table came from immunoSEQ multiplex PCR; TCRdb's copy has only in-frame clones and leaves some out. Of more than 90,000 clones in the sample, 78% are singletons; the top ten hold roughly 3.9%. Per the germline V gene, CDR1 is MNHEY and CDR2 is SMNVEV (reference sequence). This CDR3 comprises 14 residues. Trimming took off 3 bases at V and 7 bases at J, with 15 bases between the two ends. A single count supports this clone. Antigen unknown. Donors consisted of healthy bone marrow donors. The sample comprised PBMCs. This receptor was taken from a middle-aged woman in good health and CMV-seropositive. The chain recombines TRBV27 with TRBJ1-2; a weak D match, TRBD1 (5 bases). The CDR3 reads CASSFGQGDLGYTF. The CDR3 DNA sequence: TGTGCCAGCAGTTTTGGGCAGGGCGACCTTGGCTACACCTTC.